This T cell receptor (beta chain) was profiled in a study of T cells after yellow fever vaccination. The CDR3 totals 14 residues. Trimming stripped 6 bases from V and 5 bases from J, with 16 bases between. The V gene's germline CDR1 is MNHNS and CDR2 SASEGT. In TCRdb, the 5' RACE reads were re-called with MiXCR into one record per CDR3 protein. The sample lists some 390,000 distinct CDR3 sequences; around 19% were seen once. This sequence originates from a man aged 18 to 29 who received the YFV17D yellow fever vaccine. The chain recombines TRBV6-1 with TRBJ2-5; possible D gene TRBD2, 6 bases. The sample in question was PBMCs, obtained before the yellow fever booster vaccination. CDR3 coding DNA: TGTGCCAGCAGGCAGACTGGGGCGGGGGAGACCCAGTACTTC. This gives the protein CASRQTGAGETQYF.